In its sample, the clone carrying this T cell receptor beta chain was seen a few times. In germline, CDR1 is LNHDA, CDR2 SQIVND (reference sequence). With V trimmed by 6 bases and J by 8 bases, 17 bases remained unmatched. The CDR3 loop spans 16 amino acids. These data are taken from a study of spatial heterogeneity in lung cancer. TCRdb reprocessed the 5' RACE reads with MiXCR, giving one entry per CDR3 protein. Found here are about 110,000 distinct CDR3 sequences, less than 14% of them singletons; the top ten hold 20% to 25%. Noted time point: blood at routine non-recurrence follow-up after resection. The authors sequenced whole RNA from tumor, nontumor lung or frozen PBMC without sorting.

The TCR was taken from a female donor with early-stage non-small cell lung cancer. This material consisted of PBMCs, taken at follow-up. The V gene is TRBV19, the J gene TRBJ2-7; TRBD2 matches 9 bases. The CDR3 coding sequence is TGTGCCAGTAGGTCAGGGAAAGCTAGCGGGACCCGCCAGCAGTACTTC. Protein: CASRSGKASGTRQQYF.